The T cell receptor (beta chain) described here comes from a study of cytomegalovirus exposure and HLA in healthy donors. Findings and limits, study-wide: V- and J-gene trimming of TCR beta was linked (in a later analysis) to a missense DCLRE1C variant. In vitro experiments confirmed that a few CMV-associated chains were specific for CMV antigens. Presence/absence analyses assumed roughly uniform sequencing depth across donors, which may not hold.

Of note for this clone: Its antigen remains unidentified.

With 60 Vbeta and 13 Jbeta primers, the PCR was carried out. Repertoires were generated with immunoSEQ multiplex PCR, while TCRdb's copy carries only in-frame clones and drops some. Among 80,000 or so clones listed, 77% were seen once. The CDR3 has 14 residues. Donors were ostensibly healthy at sampling, although undocumented immune exposures were probable. The source is a man aged 50 to 59 in good health and CMV-seropositive. V is TRBV21-1 and J is TRBJ2-7; TRBD1, the table's D call, lacks a check against the DNA. TRBV21-1 is assigned pseudogene status. The source material was PBMCs. This CDR3 is CASSKVSGLEEQYF. CDR3 sequence (DNA): TGTGCCAGCAGCAAAGTATCAGGGTTGGAAGAGCAGTACTTC.